This paragraph covers one T cell receptor (beta chain) sequence. The target antigen is unknown. These data belong to a study of cytomegalovirus exposure and HLA in healthy donors. Study-level findings and limits: Productive rates of about 90% or about 30% were seen for most TCR beta V segments in an earlier analysis.

CDR3 size: 14 residues. Germline-derived CDR1 and CDR2 are SGHTA and FQGTGA. V lost 5 bases, J lost 3 bases, and 3 bases stayed unmatched. The PCR contained 60 Vbeta and 13 Jbeta primers. Data came from immunoSEQ multiplex PCR; TCRdb stores just in-frame clones and leaves some out. Its table records 130,000 or so clones. The chain joins TRBV7-3 to TRBJ2-7; 11 nucleotides agree with TRBD2. This receptor was obtained from a woman aged 55-70 years in good health and CMV-seronegative. The source material was PBMCs. CDR3 sequence (DNA): TGTGCCAGCAGCGCAACTAGCGGGGGCTACGAGCAGTACTTC. Translation: CASSATSGGYEQYF. Combining the CDR3 with reference TRBV7-3 and TRBJ2-7 gives the whole variable domain GAGVSQTPSNKVTEKGKYVELRCDPISGHTALYWYRQSLGQGPEFLIYFQGTGAADDSGLPNDRFFAVRPEGSVSTLKIQRTERGDSAVYLCASSATSGGYEQYFGPGTRLTVT.